The rows below give T cell receptor beta chains drawn from one sample of a study of vaccination and CD4 T cells after COVID-19. Antigens for these TCRs are unknown. TCRdb re-analysed the PCR reads in MiXCR, keeping a single row per CDR3 protein. Seen here are about 11,000 distinct CDR3 sequences, almost 65% observed once, and the top ten hold about 14%. Material for sequencing was CD4+ T cells from blood, cultured in vitro. All receptors come from a human donor who had recovered from COVID-19. Both conserved end residues are part of each CDR3. Each record gives: CDR3 DNA, CDR3 protein, D gene, V gene, clone size, J gene. A D gene is named only where the DNA matches it firmly. Some rows mark clone size as missing; the rest say once, few, many or name a class of expanded clone.

TGCAGTGCTAGAGATTTCAACTCGAACACCGGGGAGCTGTTTTTT | CSARDFNSNTGELFF | NA | TRBV20-1 | NA | TRBJ2-2
TGTGCCAGCAGCCCCAAGACAGGGCCCCATGGCTACACCTTC | CASSPKTGPHGYTF | TRBD1 | TRBV7-2 | NA | TRBJ1-2
TGTGCCAGCAGTGAACAGGGGCTTAGCGAGCAGTACTTC | CASSEQGLSEQYF | NA | TRBV2 | NA | TRBJ2-7
TGTGCCAGCAGTTTAAGACGGGTTAGCATGAACACTGAAGCTTTCTTT | CASSLRRVSMNTEAFF | NA | TRBV27 | NA | TRBJ1-1
TGTGCCAGCAGTTTCATTGGTCAGGGGAGCAATCAGCCCCAGCATTTT | CASSFIGQGSNQPQHF | NA | TRBV2 | NA | TRBJ1-5
TGCGCCAGCAGCTCCCCGGGCTCAGATACGCAGTATTTT | CASSSPGSDTQYF | NA | TRBV5-1 | once | TRBJ2-3
TGCAGTGCAACCCCGGGACAAAACTATGGCTACACCTTC | CSATPGQNYGYTF | NA | TRBV20-1 | few | TRBJ1-2
TGTGCCAGCAGCTTAGGGCCTACTAGCGGGGTTGACCAAGAGACCCAGTACTTC | CASSLGPTSGVDQETQYF | TRBD2 | TRBV7-8 | NA | TRBJ2-5
TGTGCCACCAGCAGACTCGCGCCCGGGAATGAGCAGTTCTTC | CATSRLAPGNEQFF | NA | TRBV15 | few | TRBJ2-1
TGTGCCAGCAGTGCCGGGACAGGGGGCTCGGGGACGCAGTATTTT | CASSAGTGGSGTQYF | TRBD1 | TRBV11-2 | NA | TRBJ2-3
TGTGCCAGCAGTGAAGAAAGGGGTGTAGGTGAAAAACTGTTTTTT | CASSEERGVGEKLFF | NA | TRBV2 | NA | TRBJ1-4
TGTGCCAGCAGCGCAAGGGTAATGGGCAATCAGCCCCAGCATTTT | CASSARVMGNQPQHF | NA | TRBV5-6 | NA | TRBJ1-5
TGCAGTGCCGATCCGGGACTAGACTCAGATACGCAGTATTTT | CSADPGLDSDTQYF | TRBD2 | TRBV20-1 | once | TRBJ2-3
TGCAGTGCTAGAGATTTCTTGCCGGACGGCCTAATGAACACTGAAGCTTTCTTT | CSARDFLPDGLMNTEAFF | NA | TRBV20-1 | NA | TRBJ1-1
TGTGCCAGCAGCCCTCGGACAGGGATCATGTCCTACGAGCAGTACTTC | CASSPRTGIMSYEQYF | TRBD1 | TRBV7-2 | few | TRBJ2-7
TGTGCCACCAGTGATCCTTCCACAGATACGCAGTATTTT | CATSDPSTDTQYF | NA | TRBV24-1 | NA | TRBJ2-3
TGTGCCAGCAGCTTAAGACAGGCGGCCTACACCTTC | CASSLRQAAYTF | NA | TRBV7-9 | once | TRBJ1-2
TGTGCCAGCAGCTACCGGGACAGGGGGCGGATTACCTATGGCTACACCTTC | CASSYRDRGRITYGYTF | TRBD1 | TRBV7-9 | once | TRBJ1-2
TGCAGTGCTAGACAGGGTCGGACGGCGAACACCGGGGAGCTGTTTTTT | CSARQGRTANTGELFF | NA | TRBV20-1 | once | TRBJ2-2